This T cell receptor (beta chain) was captured by sequencing in a study of cytomegalovirus exposure and HLA in healthy donors. The PCR made use of 60 Vbeta and 13 Jbeta primers. TCRdb's table, derived via immunoSEQ multiplex PCR, lists solely in-frame clones and lacks some. The sample yields 150,000 to 200,000 clones, approximately 78% seen once. The CDR3 consists of 13 residues. In germline, CDR1 is MGHDK, CDR2 SYGVNS. Trimming removed 7 bases from V and 4 bases from J, with 11 bases in between. The TCR originated in a woman aged 18-29 years in good health and CMV-seronegative. Material for sequencing was PBMCs. V is TRBV25-1 and J is TRBJ2-1; D ambiguous. The CDR3 sequence: CASKQAIYNEQFF. In nucleotides, the CDR3 is TGTGCCAGCAAGCAGGCGATATACAATGAGCAGTTCTTC.